The 23 T cell receptor beta chains below come from one sample, sequenced in a study of shared clonotypes between healthy human individuals. Naivety among CD8 cells was defined by CD45RO negativity and positive CCR7 selection, thereby excluding terminally differentiated effector memory CD45RA+ cells. Sequencing was performed with immunoSEQ multiplex PCR; in TCRdb, only in-frame clones are kept and a portion is missing. The data contain about 700,000 clones, about 90% of them seen just once; the ten biggest clones take up roughly 24%. Input material: naive CD8+ T cells sorted from blood. The receptors originated from a man aged 25 to 45 in good health.

This chain links TRBV6-5 with TRBJ1-5, with a possible D match to TRBD1 (6 bases). Trimming pared 5 bases from V and 4 bases from J, leaving 15 bases between. CDR1 MNHEY and CDR2 SVGAGI come from the germline V gene. The CDR3 spans 15 residues. The CDR3 nucleotides read TGTGCCAGCAGTCACAGGTGGGGGCTTAATCAGCCCCAGCATTTT. It translates to CASSHRWGLNQPQHF.

V usage is TRBV29-1 and J usage is TRBJ1-2; TRBD1 might be the D (5 bases). The CDR3 is 15 amino acids. The V end was cut by 7 bases, the J end by 4 bases, with 22 bases between. Germline CDR1 reads SQVTM; CDR2 reads ANQGSEA. CDR3 sequence reads: CSDAAAGPGGYGYTF. CDR3 DNA: TGCAGCGATGCCGCGGCAGGACCGGGGGGCTATGGCTACACCTTC.

As for this clone: The same CDR3 is also encoded by other DNA sequences in this sample. The CDR3: CASSLGGPYEQYF. The CDR3, as DNA: TGTGCCAGCAGTTTGGGAGGGCCCTACGAGCAGTACTTC. This chain connects TRBV27 to TRBJ2-7; 7 bases map to TRBD2. V shed 3 bases, J shed 2 bases, and the junction held 1 base outside the gene matches. This CDR3 is built from 13 residues. Germline CDR1 MNHEY, CDR2 SMNVEV (reference sequence).

This clone was recorded only once. The chain has TRBV28 and TRBJ2-2, with D possibly matching TRBD1 (6 bases). The CDR3 runs 15 residues. The V end was cut by 5 bases, the J end by 1 base, with 11 bases between. CDR1 MDHEN and CDR2 SYDVKM come from the germline V gene. The CDR3 sequence is CASSTQGGNTGELFF. DNA for the CDR3: TGTGCCAGCAGTACACAGGGTGGGAACACCGGGGAGCTGTTTTTT.

The V call is TRBV6-1, the J call TRBJ2-5; tentative D call: TRBD1 (6 bases). From germline, CDR1 is MNHNS and CDR2 SASEGT. V shed 4 bases and J shed 1 base, with 10 bases lying between them. There are 14 residues in the CDR3. The DNA for the CDR3 is TGTGCCAGCAGTGGTTACAGGGTCCAAGAGACCCAGTACTTC. Its translation: CASSGYRVQETQYF.

The CDR3 loop is CASTSGSGISYEQYF. The CDR3 coding sequence is TGTGCCAGCACCTCGGGGTCGGGGATTTCCTACGAGCAGTACTTC. The chain has TRBV28 and TRBJ2-7, with D possibly matching TRBD2 (5 bases). V lost 7 bases to trimming and J lost 1 base, with 17 bases between them. Germline CDR1 is MDHEN and CDR2 is SYDVKM. The CDR3 has 15 residues.

The chain combines TRBV7-6 with TRBJ2-7; D is perhaps TRBD2 (6 bases). This CDR3 has 16 residues. The germline gives CDR1 SGHVS, CDR2 FNYEAQ. The ends were cut back, 3 bases at V and 0 bases at J, with 15 bases in the middle. The CDR3 coding sequence is TGTGCCAGCAGCTTCACGGCTAGCGAGCACTCCTACGAGCAGTACTTC. Residues: CASSFTASEHSYEQYF.

This clone has just a few counts. The chain is built from TRBV7-9 and TRBJ2-1; D uncertain. V dropped 5 bases and J dropped 9 bases, with 8 bases sitting between them. In germline, CDR1 is SEHNR, CDR2 FQNEAQ (reference sequence). The CDR3 has 11 amino acids. The CDR3 here is CASSQMGEQFF. The CDR3 nucleotides read TGTGCCAGCAGCCAAATGGGTGAGCAGTTCTTC.

The CDR3 DNA sequence: TGTGCCAGCAGCTACCCCGTTGGAGCGGGGCCCGCGTATGAGCAGTTCTTC. It encodes CASSYPVGAGPAYEQFF. This chain connects TRBV7-9 to TRBJ2-1; 7 bases fit TRBD2. The germline gives CDR1 SEHNR, CDR2 FQNEAQ (reference sequence). V was pared by 4 bases and J by 8 bases, with 17 bases of the junction left unmatched. This CDR3 contains 17 residues.

V gene TRBV7-6 combines with J gene TRBJ2-1; D is uncertain. Germline values: CDR1 SGHVS, CDR2 FNYEAQ. The V gene lost 2 bases and the J gene lost 3 bases, with 5 bases spanning the gap. The CDR3 consists of 13 residues. The CDR3 spells CASSLSDYNEQFF. For the CDR3, the DNA is TGTGCCAGCAGCTTATCGGACTACAATGAGCAGTTCTTC.

The rearrangement joins TRBV19 to TRBJ2-7; the match to TRBD1 covers 7 bases. Germline assignment: CDR1 LNHDA and CDR2 SQIVND (reference sequence). The CDR3 consists of 16 residues. V lost 5 bases to trimming and J lost 0 bases; unmatched junction nucleotides: 10. DNA of the CDR3: TGTGCCAGTAGTCCCCCCACAGGGGAATACTCCTACGAGCAGTACTTC. Its protein is CASSPPTGEYSYEQYF.

This CDR3 is CASSIQLAGEQYF. Written as DNA, the CDR3 is TGTGCCAGTAGTATACAGCTAGCGGGGGAGCAGTACTTC. The V call is TRBV19, the J call TRBJ2-7, with 9 nucleotides matching TRBD2. Germline V gives CDR1 LNHDA, CDR2 SQIVND (reference sequence). J gave up 7 bases and V 2 bases, and 3 bases lay outside the gene matches. The CDR3 totals 13 residues.

This chain joins TRBV2 and TRBJ2-7; 8 bases align to TRBD1. Germline V gene data show CDR1 as SNHLY and CDR2 as FYNNEI. There are 14 residues in the CDR3. V was pared by 2 bases and J by 3 bases, with 3 bases of the junction left unmatched. The CDR3 region is CASSEPRGLYEQYF. CDR3 nucleotide sequence: TGTGCCAGCAGTGAACCCAGGGGGCTCTACGAGCAGTACTTC.

This rearrangement joins TRBV4-3 to TRBJ2-1; 8 bases line up with TRBD2. With V trimmed by 1 base and J by 0 bases, 2 bases remained unmatched. This CDR3 contains 16 residues. CDR1 is LGHNA, CDR2 YSLEER, per germline. The CDR3 DNA reads TGCGCCAGCAGCCAAGGTAGCGGGACCTCCTACAATGAGCAGTTCTTC. Residues: CASSQGSGTSYNEQFF.

The CDR3: CASSSRQGITYNEQFF. CDR3 in DNA: TGTGCCAGCAGTTCGAGACAGGGGATAACCTACAATGAGCAGTTCTTC. The genes are TRBV7-2 and TRBJ2-1, with TRBD1 matching 8 bases. The CDR3 spans 16 residues. V dropped 6 bases and J dropped 2; count of bases not matched to a gene: 9. Germline values: CDR1 SGHTA, CDR2 FQGNSA.

The chain carries TRBV11-2 and TRBJ2-7; no clear D. CDR3 length: 11 residues. The germline CDR1 and CDR2 sequences are SGHAT and FQNNGV. Trimming took 6 bases from V and 2 from J, leaving 5 bases between them. This CDR3 is CASSYAYEQYF. The CDR3 coding sequence is TGTGCCAGCAGTTACGCCTACGAGCAGTACTTC. The full variable domain, its missing parts supplied by reference TRBV11-2 and TRBJ2-7, is EAGVAQSPRYKIIEKRQSVAFWCNPISGHATLYWYQQILGQGPKLLIQFQNNGVVDDSQLPKDRFSAERLKGVDSTLKIQPAKLEDSAVYLCASSYAYEQYFGPGTRLTVT.

Written as DNA, the CDR3 is TGCAGCGTAGGCGGGAGTCTCGTTTACGAGCAGTACTTC. It translates to CSVGGSLVYEQYF. The chain employs TRBV29-1 and TRBJ2-7; 7 bases line up with TRBD2. The CDR3 covers 13 residues. Germline CDR1 SQVTM, CDR2 ANQGSEA. V lost 6 bases, J lost 4 bases, and 9 bases stayed unmatched.

The chain is built from TRBV4-2 and TRBJ1-1; 8 nucleotides align to TRBD1. This CDR3 has 15 residues. V lost 3 bases and J lost 1; bases outside the gene matches: 4. Germline values: CDR1 LGHNA, CDR2 YNFKEQ. In DNA form, the CDR3 reads TGTGCCAGCAGCCAGACGCAGGGGGCGAACACTGAAGCTTTCTTT. This gives the protein CASSQTQGANTEAFF.

The rearrangement uses TRBV29-1 and TRBJ2-3; 11 positions agree with TRBD2. This CDR3 contains 17 residues. The V gene's germline CDR1 is SQVTM and CDR2 ANQGSEA. Trimming at V came to 3 bases and at J to 2 bases, leaving 10 bases not matched to a gene. CDR3 protein: CSVEVLAGGGDTDTQYF. CDR3 sequence (DNA): TGCAGCGTTGAGGTGCTAGCGGGAGGAGGGGACACAGATACGCAGTATTTT.

J is TRBJ2-7 and V is TRBV2; unclear D gene. V was cut by 6 bases and J by 2 bases, with 8 bases left in between. The CDR3 runs 12 residues. CDR1 and CDR2 (germline): SNHLY, FYNNEI. The CDR3 is CASRAGPYEQYF. In DNA form, the CDR3 reads TGTGCCAGCAGGGCAGGCCCCTACGAGCAGTACTTC.

Comment on this clone: At one of its ends the junction is not consistent with the germline gene, which may arise from a read error. The chain carries TRBV2 and TRBJ1-4; possible D gene TRBD1, 5 bases. Germline V CDR1 and CDR2: SNHLY, FYNNEI. The CDR3 sequence is 13 residues long. The CDR3, as DNA: TGTGCCAGCAGCGAAGGGACGCCAGAAAAACTGTTTTTT. Protein product: CASSEGTPEKLFF. The whole variable domain, filled in from reference TRBV2 and TRBJ1-4, reads EPEVTQTPSHQVTQMGQEVILRCVPISNHLYFYWYRQILGQKVEFLVSFYNNEISEKSEIFDDQFSVERPDGSNFTLKIRSTKLEDSAMYFCASSEGTPEKLFFGSGTQLSVL.

The chain links TRBV7-2 to TRBJ2-7; D unclear. The length of the CDR3 is 14 residues. Trimming stripped 5 bases from V and 0 bases from J, with 11 bases between. CDR1 SGHTA and CDR2 FQGNSA come from the germline V gene. The CDR3 is CASSPKPSSYEQYF. In DNA form, the CDR3 reads TGTGCCAGCAGCCCGAAGCCCAGCTCCTACGAGCAGTACTTC. The full variable domain, completed using reference TRBV7-2 and TRBJ2-7, is GAGVSQSPSNKVTEKGKDVELRCDPISGHTALYWYRQSLGQGLEFLIYFQGNSAPDKSGLPSDRFSAERTGGSVSTLTIQRTQQEDSAVYLCASSPKPSSYEQYFGPGTRLTVT.

V is TRBV10-3 and J is TRBJ1-1; tentatively, D is TRBD1 (6 bases). The germline V and J ends were trimmed by 0 bases and 4 bases, with 12 bases remaining between them. The CDR3 has 15 amino acids. The germline V gene encodes CDR1 ENHRY and CDR2 SYGVKD. The CDR3 DNA follows: TGTGCCATCAGTGAGTCTGGGGGGCGACTCACTGAAGCTTTCTTT. This translates into CAISESGGRLTEAFF.